This TCR beta chain was recorded in a study of OX40 agonist ivuxolimab in advanced cancers. Looking at the study overall: About 40% of patients had received prior checkpoint inhibitor therapy. Partial responses occurred in Three dose-escalation patients, one with hepatocellular carcinoma and two with cutaneous melanoma.

V trimming: 7 bases; J trimming: 7 bases; junction bases outside the gene matches: 8. The CDR3 is 12 residues long. Germline V gene lookup returns CDR1 GTSNPN and CDR2 SVGIG (reference sequence). Repertoires were generated with immunoSEQ multiplex PCR, while TCRdb's copy carries only in-frame clones and drops some. The sample shows 30,000 to 45,000 clones, around 80% of them seen only once. Specimen: CD4+ or CD8+ T cells sorted from blood, collected in a trial of the OX40 agonist ivuxolimab. The clonotype was recovered from an adult with an advanced solid tumor such as melanoma, head and neck, liver or kidney cancer. This chain connects TRBV30 to TRBJ2-7; 9 bases are a match to TRBD1. The CDR3 loop is CAFDRGSREQYF. CDR3 bases: TGTGCCTTTGACAGGGGGTCTCGAGAGCAGTACTTC.